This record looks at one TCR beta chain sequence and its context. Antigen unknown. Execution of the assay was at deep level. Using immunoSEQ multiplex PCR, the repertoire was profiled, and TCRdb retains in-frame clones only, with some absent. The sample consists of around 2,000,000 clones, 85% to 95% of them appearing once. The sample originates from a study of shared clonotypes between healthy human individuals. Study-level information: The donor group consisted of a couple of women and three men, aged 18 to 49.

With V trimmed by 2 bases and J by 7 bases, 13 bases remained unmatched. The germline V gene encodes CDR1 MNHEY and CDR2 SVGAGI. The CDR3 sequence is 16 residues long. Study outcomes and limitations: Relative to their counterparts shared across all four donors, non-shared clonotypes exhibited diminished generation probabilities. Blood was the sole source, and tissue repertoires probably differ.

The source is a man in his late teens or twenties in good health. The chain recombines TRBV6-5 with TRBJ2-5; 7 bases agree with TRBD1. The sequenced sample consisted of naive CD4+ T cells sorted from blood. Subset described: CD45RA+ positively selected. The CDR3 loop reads CASSYLDRAPGSTQYF. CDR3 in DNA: TGTGCCAGCAGTTACCTTGACAGGGCCCCCGGATCGACCCAGTACTTC.